These 20 T cell receptor beta chains came from one sample sequenced in a study of graft-versus-host responses after intestinal transplantation. Which antigens these TCRs recognize remains unknown. The method was immunoSEQ multiplex PCR; TCRdb's version includes in-frame clones alone and lacks a portion of them. This sample has about 36,000 clones, with approximately 93% found just once. The input for sequencing was unstimulated CD4+ T cells sorted from spleen or lymph node cells, taken before transplant. All receptors come from a human donor who was the organ donor for an intestinal transplant.

The chain recombines TRBV5-1 with TRBJ2-5; TRBD2 agrees at 8 bases. With V trimmed by 3 bases and J by 0 bases, 7 bases remained unmatched. CDR1 SGHRS and CDR2 YFSETQ come from the germline V gene. The CDR3 is 16 residues long. CDR3 nucleotides: TGCGCCAGCAGCTCTACGGGGGGGCCTAACCAAGAGACCCAGTACTTC. It yields the protein CASSSTGGPNQETQYF.

CDR3 coding DNA: TGTGCCAGCAGCTTAGTGGGAGGAAACACCATATATTTT. Its protein product is CASSLVGGNTIYF. J is TRBJ1-3 and V is TRBV7-9; D unresolved. CDR1 and CDR2 (germline): SEHNR, FQNEAQ (reference sequence). With 1 base removed from V and 4 bases from J, the gap between germline ends came to 5 bases. There are 13 residues in the CDR3.

This clone was detected once. The chain recombines TRBV14 with TRBJ2-7; 13 bases are a match to TRBD2. This CDR3 region has 14 residues. Germline CDR1 and CDR2: SGHDN and FVKESK. The ends lost 1 base at V and 6 bases at J; junction bases unmatched: 0. CDR3: CASSQGLAGGEQYF. In DNA form, the CDR3 reads TGTGCCAGCAGCCAAGGACTAGCGGGGGGCGAGCAGTACTTC.

The chain couples TRBV5-4 to TRBJ1-2; 7 nucleotides line up with TRBD1. The junction had 12 bases not matched to a gene; V was cut back by 7 bases and J by 0 bases. The length of the CDR3 is 16 residues. The germline CDR1 and CDR2 sequences are SGHNT and YYREEE (reference sequence). DNA of the CDR3: TGTGCCAGCGTGACGCTCGGGGACAGCCCTAACTATGGCTACACCTTC. It translates to CASVTLGDSPNYGYTF.

The chain joins TRBV18 to TRBJ2-3, with TRBD1 matching over 9 bases. The CDR3 covers 16 residues. V lost 6 bases, J lost 0 bases, and 7 bases stayed unmatched. Germline CDR1 KGHSH, CDR2 LQKENI. This chain's CDR3 is CASSFFGTGSTDTQYF. The DNA of the CDR3 is TGTGCCAGCTCTTTTTTTGGGACAGGGAGCACAGATACGCAGTATTTT.

The chain carries TRBV7-6 and TRBJ2-3, with 15 bases lining up with TRBD2. Germline CDR1 and CDR2: SGHVS and FNYEAQ. The CDR3 has 21 amino acids. V shed 5 bases, J shed 0 bases, and the junction held 15 bases outside the gene matches. CDR3 sequence: CASSPYPGLAGGLISTDTQYF. The CDR3, as DNA: TGTGCCAGCAGCCCCTACCCGGGACTAGCGGGGGGCCTGATAAGCACAGATACGCAGTATTTT.

The V call is TRBV4-2, the J call TRBJ1-2; 7 bases agree with TRBD1. CDR1 LGHNA and CDR2 YNFKEQ come from the germline V gene. V shed 0 bases and J 4 bases; nucleotides not matched to a gene: 8. CDR3 length equals 16 residues. In nucleotides, the CDR3 is TGTGCCAGCAGCCAAGAGGGCCAGGGGGTTGGCTATGGCTACACCTTC. This translates into CASSQEGQGVGYGYTF.

The chain carries TRBV30 and TRBJ1-2; 7 nucleotides match TRBD1. The V gene's germline CDR1 is GTSNPN and CDR2 SVGIG (reference sequence). The V and J ends lost 4 bases and 0 bases, in that order; junction bases with no gene match: 17. The CDR3 has 18 residues. The CDR3 is CAWKWARTGWITNYGYTF. The CDR3 region has the DNA TGTGCCTGGAAATGGGCCCGGACAGGATGGATTACTAACTATGGCTACACCTTC.

The chain carries TRBV4-2 and TRBJ1-4, with 8 bases that match TRBD1. Losses at the gene ends were 5 bases for V and 0 bases for J; bases not matched to a gene: 5. The CDR3 consists of 16 residues. Germline loops: CDR1 LGHNA, CDR2 YNFKEQ. The CDR3 nucleotides are TGTGCCAGCAGCTACGGACAGGGAACAACTAATGAAAAACTGTTTTTT. Translated: CASSYGQGTTNEKLFF.

The chain is built from TRBV4-1 and TRBJ1-5; no clear D gene. Trimming pared 0 bases from V and 5 bases from J, leaving 11 bases between. There are 15 residues in the CDR3. Germline lookup yields CDR1 MGHRA and CDR2 YSYEKL. The CDR3 is CASSQDLKSYQPQHF. As DNA, the CDR3 is TGCGCCAGCAGCCAAGATCTAAAGAGCTATCAGCCCCAGCATTTT.

This rearrangement joins TRBV7-2 to TRBJ2-2; 8 bases line up with TRBD2. The length of the CDR3 is 15 residues. Germline assignment: CDR1 SGHTA and CDR2 FQGNSA. The J segment lost 5 bases and the V segment lost 5 bases, leaving 7 bases of the junction unmatched. In nucleotides, the CDR3 is TGTGCCAGCAGCCCTCGGGGGGGAGGGACCGGGGAGCTGTTTTTT. Protein product: CASSPRGGGTGELFF.

This sequence joins TRBV13 and TRBJ2-1; D is ambiguous. The CDR3 loop spans 14 amino acids. The germline V gene has CDR1 PRHDT and CDR2 FYEKMQ (reference sequence). V lost 2 bases to trimming and J lost 7 bases, with 12 bases between them. CDR3 protein: CASSLNGPANEQFF. The CDR3 nucleotides read TGTGCCAGCAGCTTAAATGGTCCCGCAAATGAGCAGTTCTTC.

The CDR3 loop reads CASSSTGIMYEQYF. The CDR3 nucleotides read TGTGCCAGCAGTTCAACAGGGATAATGTACGAGCAGTACTTC. The chain has TRBV27 and TRBJ2-7, with a weak D call TRBD1 (6 bases). From germline, CDR1 is MNHEY and CDR2 SMNVEV (reference sequence). The CDR3 is 14 residues long. With 4 bases removed from V and 4 bases from J, the gap between germline ends came to 14 bases.

The chain links TRBV5-6 to TRBJ2-1, with 9 bases matching TRBD1. In germline, CDR1 is SGHDT, CDR2 YYEEEE. With 4 bases clipped from V and 5 bases from J, the junction kept 4 bases outside the gene matches. The CDR3 length is 14 residues. CDR3: CASSRDRVHNEQFF. CDR3 nucleotides: TGTGCCAGCAGCCGGGACAGGGTCCACAATGAGCAGTTCTTC.

V gene TRBV28 combines with J gene TRBJ2-7, with 9 bases aligning to TRBD1. The V and J ends lost 6 bases and 4 bases, in that order; junction bases with no gene match: 7. Per the germline V gene, CDR1 is MDHEN and CDR2 is SYDVKM. This CDR3 is built from 14 residues. For the CDR3, the DNA is TGTGCCAGCAGCCTCACAGGGGGCGCATACGAGCAGTACTTC. The encoded protein is CASSLTGGAYEQYF.

The rearrangement joins TRBV19 to TRBJ2-7; the match to TRBD2 covers 10 bases. V was clipped by 4 bases and J by 1 base; unmatched bases: 4. The CDR3 extends over 15 amino acids. Germline CDR1 LNHDA, CDR2 SQIVND (reference sequence). Written as DNA, the CDR3 is TGTGCCAGTAGTAATGAACTAGCGGGGTCCTACGAGCAGTACTTC. Translation: CASSNELAGSYEQYF.

The genes are TRBV5-4 and TRBJ2-3; D is unclear. The V end lost 0 bases, the J end lost 3 bases, and 8 bases lay between the germline ends. The CDR3 sequence is 14 residues long. Germline-derived CDR1 and CDR2 are SGHNT and YYREEE (reference sequence). CDR3 nucleotides: TGTGCCAGCAGCTTGGCCGGCAGGACAGATACGCAGTATTTT. It codes for CASSLAGRTDTQYF.

Note on this clone: The junction departs from germline at one end; a sequencing error may be responsible. The sample has other DNA sequences that encode this CDR3 too. V usage is TRBV7-2 and J usage is TRBJ1-5; TRBD1 agrees at 8 bases. CDR1 and CDR2 (germline): SGHTA, FQGNSA. The CDR3 sequence is 17 residues long. The CDR3 here is CASSGGKIGQGNQPQHF. DNA for the CDR3: TGTGCCAGCAGCGGGGGTAAAATCGGACAGGGCAACCAGCCCCAGCATTTT.

The rearrangement uses TRBV7-9 and TRBJ1-2; 9 bases are a match to TRBD1. V shed 6 bases and J 8 bases; nucleotides not matched to a gene: 16. The germline V gene has CDR1 SEHNR and CDR2 FQNEAQ (reference sequence). This CDR3 contains 16 residues. The CDR3 reads CASRPRTGASSGGYTF. The CDR3 bases are TGTGCCAGCAGACCTAGGACAGGGGCTAGCTCGGGGGGCTACACCTTC.

The CDR3 nucleotides read TGCGCCAGCAGCCAAGATCCACCACGGCGGGGGGGCTCGAGAGATACGCAGTATTTT. As protein: CASSQDPPRRGGSRDTQYF. The chain uses TRBV4-3 and TRBJ2-3, with 9 bases matching TRBD2. The germline V gene has CDR1 LGHNA and CDR2 YSLEER. This CDR3 spans 19 amino acids. V trimming: 0 bases; J trimming: 5 bases; junction bases outside the gene matches: 15.